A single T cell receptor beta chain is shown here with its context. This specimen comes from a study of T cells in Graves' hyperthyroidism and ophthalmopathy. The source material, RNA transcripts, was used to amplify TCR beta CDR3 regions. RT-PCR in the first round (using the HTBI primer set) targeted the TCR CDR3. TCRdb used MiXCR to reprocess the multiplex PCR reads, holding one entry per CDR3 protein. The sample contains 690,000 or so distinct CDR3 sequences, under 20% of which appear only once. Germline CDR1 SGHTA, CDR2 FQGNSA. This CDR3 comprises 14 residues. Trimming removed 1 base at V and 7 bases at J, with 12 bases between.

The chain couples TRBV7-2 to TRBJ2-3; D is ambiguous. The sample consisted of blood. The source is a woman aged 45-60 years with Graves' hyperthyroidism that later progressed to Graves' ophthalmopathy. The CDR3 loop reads CASSLGNIGYTQYF. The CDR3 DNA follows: TGTGCCAGCAGCTTAGGGAACATCGGGTATACGCAGTATTTT.